One T cell receptor (beta chain) is described in this entry. What antigen it recognizes has not been identified. The entry originates in a study of T cells expressing NK-cell markers (TCRdb year 2020). At the level of the whole study: Under 10 donors provided sorted CD3+CD56+NKG2C+, CD3+CD56+NKG2C- and CD3+CD56-NKG2C+ T-cell subsets, whose TCR beta-chain repertoires were profiled. The eight sequenced donors were randomly selected healthy volunteers, three men and five women. Illumina HiSeq 2000/2500, MiSeq or NextSeq was used to sequence libraries as 2 x 150 bp reads. Of the eight sequenced donors, seven were found to be HCMV-seropositive and one was found to be HCMV-seronegative.

As encoded in the germline V gene, CDR1 is SGHTA while CDR2 is FQGNSA. Counted from cysteine to phenylalanine, this CDR3 has 17 amino acids. No DNA is listed. What the study reported, not specific to this receptor: Those dominant clonotypes were again the most abundant among CD3+CD56-NKG2C+ cells in a few donors, at roughly 28.3-60.1%. Whether the expanded NKG2C-expressing T cell clones were specific for HCMV antigens remained unclear. In six donors, the dominant CD3+CD56+NKG2C+ clonotypes ranked among the top 10 CD8+ clonotypes, making up about 1.0-7.5% of CD8+ T cells.

Sequencing took place on an Illumina HiSeq 2000. TCR beta cDNA libraries were prepared using 5'RACE template switching, which introduced a universal primer site and unique molecular identifiers. Priming for cDNA synthesis came from the TCR beta constant segment, and two successive PCR amplification steps followed. On the study's bioinformatics: MIGEC was used to demultiplex reads and group the reads by UMI, and MiTCR was used to assemble and quantify clonotypes. Only TCR cDNA sequences supported by at least two reads were kept to exclude erroneous sequences. The tcR package was used for downstream repertoire analysis, with clonotypes matched between fractions based on CDR3 nucleotide sequence plus V segment. VDJmatch was used to annotate antigen specificity against VDJdb, with one amino acid substitution allowed in CDR3. TCRdb reprocessed the reads and provides one entry for every CDR3 protein sequence; no DNA is given. The V and J calls here are based on TCRdb, not the publication. The data table for this sample lists about half a million distinct CDR3 sequences. The ten largest clones capture roughly 1.4% of the sample.

HCMV serostatus was determined by detecting HCMV-specific IgG in serum with a commercial ELISA kit. Peripheral blood mononuclear cells were isolated from blood by Ficoll density gradient centrifugation. Recombination connected TRBV7-2 to TRBJ2-1; TCRdb indicates TRBD1, and absent DNA this call remains unverified. The sequence was obtained from a woman aged 45-65 years in good health. Donor details come from another sample of the same person, matched by shared clones. Source material: blood T cells: a sorted CD56 or NKG2C T cell subset, CD4+ or CD8+ T cells, or bulk PBMC T cells (not recorded which). The CDR3 is CASSFPGQGTLGNEQFF.